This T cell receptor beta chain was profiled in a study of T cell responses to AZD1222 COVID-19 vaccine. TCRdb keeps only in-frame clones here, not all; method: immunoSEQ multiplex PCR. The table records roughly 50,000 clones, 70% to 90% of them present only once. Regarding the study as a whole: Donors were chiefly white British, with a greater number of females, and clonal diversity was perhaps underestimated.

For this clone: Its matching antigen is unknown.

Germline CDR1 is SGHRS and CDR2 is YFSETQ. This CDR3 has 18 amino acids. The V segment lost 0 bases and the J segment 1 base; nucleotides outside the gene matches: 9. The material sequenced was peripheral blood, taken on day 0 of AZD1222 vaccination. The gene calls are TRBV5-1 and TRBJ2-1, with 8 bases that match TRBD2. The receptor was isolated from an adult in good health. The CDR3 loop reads CASSLAGDAGGSYNEQFF. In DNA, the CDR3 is TGCGCCAGCAGCTTGGCCGGAGACGCGGGGGGTTCCTACAATGAGCAGTTCTTC.